Presented here are 9 T cell receptor beta chains from one specimen sequenced in a study of control samples from healthy donors and cancer patients. Libraries were prepared by immunoSEQ multiplex PCR; TCRdb keeps only in-frame clonotypes and omits some of them. Of 170,000 or so clones detected, about nine tenths appear once; the ten largest clones hold 2% to 2.5%. Source material: blood. The receptor set was obtained from a woman aged 40 to 55 in good health.

The rearrangement links TRBV4-2 to TRBJ1-4; weak D call: TRBD1 (5 bases). The CDR3 extends over 16 amino acids. The V gene's germline CDR1 is LGHNA and CDR2 YNFKEQ. V lost 4 bases to trimming and J lost 4 bases, with 16 bases between them. The CDR3 sequence: CASSRGDGALNEKLFF. The CDR3 coding sequence is TGTGCCAGCAGCCGCGGGGACGGTGCCCTTAATGAAAAACTGTTTTTT.

The chain has TRBV4-1 and TRBJ2-3; D is possibly TRBD1 (5 bases). The germline gives CDR1 MGHRA, CDR2 YSYEKL. The CDR3 is made up of 18 amino acids. Trimming took off 3 bases at V and 0 bases at J, with 19 bases between the two ends. This CDR3 reads CASSQGRALDASTDTQYF. In nucleotides, the CDR3 is TGCGCCAGCAGCCAGGGCAGGGCCCTCGATGCTAGCACAGATACGCAGTATTTT.

The J gene is TRBJ1-5, the V gene TRBV5-1; the D is unclear. CDR3 length: 14 residues. The germline V gene has CDR1 SGHRS and CDR2 YFSETQ. V lost 0 bases, J lost 3 bases, and 7 bases lay in between. The CDR3 DNA follows: TGCGCCAGCAGCTTGGAAGGGTTCAATCAGCCCCAGCATTTT. The encoded protein is CASSLEGFNQPQHF. The full variable domain, with the rest looked up from reference TRBV5-1 and TRBJ1-5, is KAGVTQTPRYLIKTRGQQVTLSCSPISGHRSVSWYQQTPGQGLQFLFEYFSETQRNKGNFPGRFSGRQFSNSRSEMNVSTLELGDSALYLCASSLEGFNQPQHFGDGTRLSIL.

This chain links TRBV13 with TRBJ1-6; D is uncertain. The CDR3 runs to 16 residues. Between the trimmed V and J ends, which lost 5 bases and 5 bases, there was a span of 16 bases. CDR1 and CDR2 (germline): PRHDT, FYEKMQ (reference sequence). The CDR3 sequence is CASSQLGSSDNSPLHF. CDR3 coding DNA: TGTGCCAGCAGCCAATTAGGGAGCTCGGATAATTCACCCCTCCACTTT.

The gene calls are TRBV5-8 and TRBJ2-1; no clear D. The CDR3 runs 12 residues. In germline, CDR1 is SGHTS, CDR2 YDEGEE. The ends were cut back, 0 bases at V and 7 bases at J, with 5 bases in the middle. CDR3 sequence reads: CASSLGANEQFF. The CDR3 DNA reads as TGTGCCAGCAGCTTGGGGGCAAATGAGCAGTTCTTC. The whole variable domain, filled in from reference TRBV5-8 and TRBJ2-1, reads EAGVTQSPTHLIKTRGQQATLRCSPISGHTSVYWYQQALGLGLQFLLWYDEGEERNRGNFPPRFSGRQFPNYSSELNVNALELEDSALYLCASSLGANEQFFGPGTRLTVL.

This chain links TRBV3-1 (or the pseudogene TRBV3-2) with TRBJ1-5; perhaps TRBD1 as D (5 bases). V was trimmed by 0 bases and J by 0 bases, leaving 12 bases between them. Germline values: CDR1 LGHDT, CDR2 YNNKEL (reference sequence). The CDR3 is 17 residues long. The CDR3 loop is CASSQEVQGYSNQPQHF. CDR3 DNA: TGTGCCAGCAGCCAAGAGGTCCAGGGATATAGCAATCAGCCCCAGCATTTT.

The V gene is TRBV12-3 or TRBV12-4, the J gene TRBJ2-7, with unresolved D. With 2 bases removed from V and 1 base from J, the gap between germline ends came to 6 bases. This CDR3 is 13 amino acids long. The CDR3 reads CASSLTASYEQYF. As DNA, the CDR3 is TGTGCCAGCAGTTTAACAGCGTCCTACGAGCAGTACTTC.

The chain links TRBV7-2 to TRBJ1-2; 8 bases are a match to TRBD1. CDR3 length: 14 amino acids. Per the germline V gene, CDR1 is SGHTA and CDR2 is FQGNSA. With 5 bases clipped from V and 4 bases from J, the junction kept 6 bases outside the gene matches. CDR3 bases: TGTGCCAGCAGCCCTGGACAGGGATTCTATGGCTACACCTTC. Protein product: CASSPGQGFYGYTF.

The chain links TRBV7-9 to TRBJ1-4, with D unclear. Germline-derived CDR1 and CDR2 are SEHNR and FQNEAQ (reference sequence). The V end lost 3 bases, the J end lost 6 bases, and 11 bases lay between the germline ends. The CDR3 covers 14 residues. As DNA, the CDR3 is TGTGCCAGCAGCTTTATCGGGCAGGATGAAAAACTGTTTTTT. This sequence encodes CASSFIGQDEKLFF.